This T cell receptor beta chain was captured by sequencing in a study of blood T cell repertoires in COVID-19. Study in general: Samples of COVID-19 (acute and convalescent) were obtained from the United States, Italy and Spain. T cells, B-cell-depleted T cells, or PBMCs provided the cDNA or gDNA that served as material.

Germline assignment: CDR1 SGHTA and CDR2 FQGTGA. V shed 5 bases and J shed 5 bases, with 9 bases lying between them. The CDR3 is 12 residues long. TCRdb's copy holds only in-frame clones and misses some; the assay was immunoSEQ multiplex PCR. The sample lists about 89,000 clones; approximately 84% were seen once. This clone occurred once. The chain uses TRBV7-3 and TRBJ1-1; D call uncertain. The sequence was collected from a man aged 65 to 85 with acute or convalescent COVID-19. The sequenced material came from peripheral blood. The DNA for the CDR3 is TGTGCCAGCAGCCACCGAGGAACTGAAGCTTTCTTT. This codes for CASSHRGTEAFF.